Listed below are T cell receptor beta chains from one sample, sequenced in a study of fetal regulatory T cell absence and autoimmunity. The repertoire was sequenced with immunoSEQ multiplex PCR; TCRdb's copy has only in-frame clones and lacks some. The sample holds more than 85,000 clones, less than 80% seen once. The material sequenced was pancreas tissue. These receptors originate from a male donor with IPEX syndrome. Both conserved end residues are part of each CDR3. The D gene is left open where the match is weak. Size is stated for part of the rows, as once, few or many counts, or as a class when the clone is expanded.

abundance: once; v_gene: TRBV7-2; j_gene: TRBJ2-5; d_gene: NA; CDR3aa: CASSQSVRWAVRETQYF; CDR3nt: TGTGCCAGCAGCCAGTCTGTACGCTGGGCCGTACGGGAGACCCAGTACTTC
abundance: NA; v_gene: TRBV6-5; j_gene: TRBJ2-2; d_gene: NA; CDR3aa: CASARLVSTGELFF; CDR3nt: TGTGCCAGCGCAAGACTAGTATCCACCGGGGAGCTGTTTTTT
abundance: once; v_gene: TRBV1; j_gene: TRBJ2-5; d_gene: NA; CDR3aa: CTSSQARPGTGLTQETQYF; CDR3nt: TGCACCAGCAGCCAAGCCAGACCCGGGACAGGGCTTACACAAGAGACCCAGTACTTC
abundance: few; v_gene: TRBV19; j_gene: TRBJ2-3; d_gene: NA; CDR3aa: CASSIRLGGTDTQYF; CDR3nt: TGTGCCAGTAGTATCCGCCTAGGGGGCACAGATACGCAGTATTTT
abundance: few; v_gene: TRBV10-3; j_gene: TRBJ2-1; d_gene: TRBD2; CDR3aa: CAITPSGGAHEQFF; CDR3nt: TGTGCCATCACCCCTAGCGGGGGGGCCCATGAGCAGTTCTTC
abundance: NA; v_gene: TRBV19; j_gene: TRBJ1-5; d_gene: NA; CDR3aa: CASTPRGRGARWPQHF; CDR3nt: TGTGCCAGTACCCCCCGGGGCAGGGGAGCGCGCTGGCCCCAGCATTTT
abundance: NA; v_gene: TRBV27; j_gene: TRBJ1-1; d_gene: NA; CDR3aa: CASSFVGSNTEAFF; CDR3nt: TGTGCCAGCAGTTTCGTGGGGTCCAACACTGAAGCTTTCTTT
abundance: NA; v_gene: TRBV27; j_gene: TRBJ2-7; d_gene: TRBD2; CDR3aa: CASSPGLAGSSYEQYF; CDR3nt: TGTGCCAGCAGTCCGGGACTAGCCGGAAGCTCCTACGAGCAGTACTTC
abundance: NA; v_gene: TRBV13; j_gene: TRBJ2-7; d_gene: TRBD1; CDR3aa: CASSRQGYEQYF; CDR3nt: TGTGCCAGCAGTCGACAGGGGTACGAGCAGTACTTC
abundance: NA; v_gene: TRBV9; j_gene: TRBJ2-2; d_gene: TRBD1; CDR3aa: CASKYGDRGTGELFF; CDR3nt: TGTGCCAGCAAGTACGGGGACAGGGGAACCGGGGAGCTGTTTTTT
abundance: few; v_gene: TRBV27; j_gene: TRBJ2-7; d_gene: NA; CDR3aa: CASSLWGAGEQYF; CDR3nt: TGTGCCAGCAGTTTGTGGGGGGCGGGCGAGCAGTACTTC
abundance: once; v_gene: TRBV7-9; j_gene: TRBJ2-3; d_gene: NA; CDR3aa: CASSLLADTQYF; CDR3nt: TGTGCCAGCAGCTTACTAGCAGATACGCAGTATTTT
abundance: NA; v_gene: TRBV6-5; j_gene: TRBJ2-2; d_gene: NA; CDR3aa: CASSYSVGVTGELFF; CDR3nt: TGTGCCAGCAGTTACTCTGTGGGAGTCACCGGGGAGCTGTTTTTT
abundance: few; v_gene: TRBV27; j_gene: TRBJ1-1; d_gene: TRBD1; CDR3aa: CASTGTGRNTEAFF; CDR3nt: TGTGCCAGCACCGGGACAGGGAGGAACACTGAAGCTTTCTTT
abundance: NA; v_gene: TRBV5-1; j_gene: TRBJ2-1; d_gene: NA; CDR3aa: CASSSFGVSYNEQFF; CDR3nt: TGCGCCAGCAGCTCTTTCGGGGTCTCCTACAATGAGCAGTTCTTC
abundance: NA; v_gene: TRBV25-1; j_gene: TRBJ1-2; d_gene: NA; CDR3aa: CASSEFSNGYTF; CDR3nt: TGTGCCAGCAGTGAATTTTCTAATGGCTACACCTTC
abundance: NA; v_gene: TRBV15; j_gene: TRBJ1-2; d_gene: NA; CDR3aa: CATSRDNPTLYGYTF; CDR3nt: TGTGCCACCAGCAGAGATAACCCAACGCTCTATGGCTACACCTTC